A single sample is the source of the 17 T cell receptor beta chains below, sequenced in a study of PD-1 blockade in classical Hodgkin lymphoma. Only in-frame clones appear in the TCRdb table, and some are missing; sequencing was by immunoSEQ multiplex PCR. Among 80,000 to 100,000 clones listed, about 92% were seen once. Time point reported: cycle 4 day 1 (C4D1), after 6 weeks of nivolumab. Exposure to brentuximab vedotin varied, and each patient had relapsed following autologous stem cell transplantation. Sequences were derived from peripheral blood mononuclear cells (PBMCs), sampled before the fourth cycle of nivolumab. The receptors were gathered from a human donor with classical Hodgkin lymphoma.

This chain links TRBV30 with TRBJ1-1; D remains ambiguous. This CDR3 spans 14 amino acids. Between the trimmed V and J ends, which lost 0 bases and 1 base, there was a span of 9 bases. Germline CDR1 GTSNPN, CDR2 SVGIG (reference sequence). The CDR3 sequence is CAWSVLRANTEAFF. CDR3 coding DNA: TGTGCCTGGAGTGTACTGCGGGCGAACACTGAAGCTTTCTTT.

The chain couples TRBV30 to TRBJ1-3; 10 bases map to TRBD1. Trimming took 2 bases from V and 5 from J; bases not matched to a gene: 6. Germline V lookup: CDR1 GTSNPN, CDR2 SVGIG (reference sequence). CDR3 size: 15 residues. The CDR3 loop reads CAWSPGQGSRNTIYF. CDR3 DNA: TGTGCCTGGAGTCCGGGACAGGGGTCTCGAAACACCATATATTTT.

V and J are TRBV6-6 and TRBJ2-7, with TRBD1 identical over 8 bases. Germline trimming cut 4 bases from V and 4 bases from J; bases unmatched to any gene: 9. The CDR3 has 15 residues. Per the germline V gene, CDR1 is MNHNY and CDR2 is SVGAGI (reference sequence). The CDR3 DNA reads TGTGCCAGCAGTTTGCTGGACAGGGACCCATACGAGCAGTACTTC. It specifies CASSLLDRDPYEQYF.

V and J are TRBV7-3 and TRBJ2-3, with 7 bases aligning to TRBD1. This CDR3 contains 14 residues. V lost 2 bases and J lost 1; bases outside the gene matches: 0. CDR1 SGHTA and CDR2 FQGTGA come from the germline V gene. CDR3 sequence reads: CASSLQGGTDTQYF. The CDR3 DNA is TGTGCCAGCAGCTTACAGGGGGGCACAGATACGCAGTATTTT.

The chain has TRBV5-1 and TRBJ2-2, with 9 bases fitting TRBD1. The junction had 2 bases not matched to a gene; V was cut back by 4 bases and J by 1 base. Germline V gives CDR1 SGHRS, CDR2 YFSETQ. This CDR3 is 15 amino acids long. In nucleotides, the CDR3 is TGCGCCAGCAGCAGGGACAGGGTGAACACCGGGGAGCTGTTTTTT. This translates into CASSRDRVNTGELFF.

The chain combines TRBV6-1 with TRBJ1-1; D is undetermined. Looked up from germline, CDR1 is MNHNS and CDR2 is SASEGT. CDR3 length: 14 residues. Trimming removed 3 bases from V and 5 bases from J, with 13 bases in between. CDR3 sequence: CASSEMEVRTEAFF. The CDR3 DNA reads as TGTGCCAGCAGTGAGATGGAGGTAAGGACTGAAGCTTTCTTT.

In DNA, the CDR3 is TGTGCCAATCAGGGACGGTATGGCTACACCTTC. It specifies CANQGRYGYTF. The rearrangement uses TRBV2 and TRBJ1-2; tentatively, D is TRBD1 (5 bases). This CDR3 comprises 11 residues. Trimming took off 10 bases at V and 5 bases at J, with 11 bases between the two ends. Per germline, CDR1 SNHLY and CDR2 FYNNEI.

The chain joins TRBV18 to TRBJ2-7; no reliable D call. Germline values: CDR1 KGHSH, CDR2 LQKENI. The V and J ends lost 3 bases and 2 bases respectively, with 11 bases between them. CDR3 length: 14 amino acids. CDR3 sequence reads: CASSPLFPTYEQYF. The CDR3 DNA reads TGTGCCAGCTCACCCCTGTTCCCTACCTACGAGCAGTACTTC.

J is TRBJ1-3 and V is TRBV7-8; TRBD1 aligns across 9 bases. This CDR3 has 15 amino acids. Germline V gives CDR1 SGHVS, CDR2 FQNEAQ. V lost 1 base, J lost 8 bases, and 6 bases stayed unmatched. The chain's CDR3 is CASSLGQGVVDTIYF. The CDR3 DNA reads TGTGCCAGCAGCTTAGGACAGGGGGTTGTTGACACCATATATTTT.

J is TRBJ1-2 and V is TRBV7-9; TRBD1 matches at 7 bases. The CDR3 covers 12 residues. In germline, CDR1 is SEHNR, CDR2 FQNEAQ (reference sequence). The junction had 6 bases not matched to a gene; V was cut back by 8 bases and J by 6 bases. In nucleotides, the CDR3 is TGTGCCAGCGTGCAGGGGGAGGATGGCTACACCTTC. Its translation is CASVQGEDGYTF.

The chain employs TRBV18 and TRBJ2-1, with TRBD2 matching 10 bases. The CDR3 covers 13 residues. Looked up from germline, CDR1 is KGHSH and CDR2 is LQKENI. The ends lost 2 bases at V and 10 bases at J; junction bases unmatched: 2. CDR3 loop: CASSPTSGIEQFF. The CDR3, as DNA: TGTGCCAGCTCACCAACTAGCGGGATAGAGCAGTTCTTC.

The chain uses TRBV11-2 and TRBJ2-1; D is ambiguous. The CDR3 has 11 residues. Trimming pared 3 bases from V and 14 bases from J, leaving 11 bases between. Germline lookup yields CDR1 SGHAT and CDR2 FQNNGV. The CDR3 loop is CASSFIGLKFF. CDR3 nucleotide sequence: TGTGCCAGCAGCTTCATCGGGCTAAAGTTCTTC.

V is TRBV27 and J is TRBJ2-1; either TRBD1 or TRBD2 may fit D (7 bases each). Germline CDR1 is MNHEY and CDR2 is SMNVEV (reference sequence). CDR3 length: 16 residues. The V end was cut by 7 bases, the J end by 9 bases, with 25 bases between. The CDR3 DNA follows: TGTGCCAGCATCCTATCGCGGCAGGGGGGGTGCAGTGAGCAGTTCTTC. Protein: CASILSRQGGCSEQFF.

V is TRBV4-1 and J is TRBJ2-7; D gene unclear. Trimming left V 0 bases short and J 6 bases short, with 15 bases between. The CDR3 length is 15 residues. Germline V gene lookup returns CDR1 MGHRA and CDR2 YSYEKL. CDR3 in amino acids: CASSQEPVLASEQYF. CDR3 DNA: TGCGCCAGCAGCCAAGAGCCAGTCCTGGCTTCCGAGCAGTACTTC.

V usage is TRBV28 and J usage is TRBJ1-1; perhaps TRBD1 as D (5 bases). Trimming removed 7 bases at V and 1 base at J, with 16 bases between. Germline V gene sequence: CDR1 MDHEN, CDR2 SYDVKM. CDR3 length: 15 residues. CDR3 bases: TGTGCCAGCAATGAAGTGGGGCCCCCGAACACTGAAGCTTTCTTT. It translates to CASNEVGPPNTEAFF.

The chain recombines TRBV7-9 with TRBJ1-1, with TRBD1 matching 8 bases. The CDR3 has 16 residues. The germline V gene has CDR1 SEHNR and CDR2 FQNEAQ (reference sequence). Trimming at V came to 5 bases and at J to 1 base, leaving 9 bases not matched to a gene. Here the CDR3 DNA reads TGTGCCAGCAGCCTCCGGGGGGGGACAGGGAACACTGAAGCTTTCTTT. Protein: CASSLRGGTGNTEAFF.

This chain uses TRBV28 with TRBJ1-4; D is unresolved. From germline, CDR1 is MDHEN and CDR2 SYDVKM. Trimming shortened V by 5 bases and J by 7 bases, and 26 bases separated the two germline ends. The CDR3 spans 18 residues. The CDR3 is CASSPMPLIPASGEKLFF. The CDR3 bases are TGTGCCAGCAGTCCAATGCCTTTGATTCCTGCCTCGGGTGAAAAACTGTTTTTT. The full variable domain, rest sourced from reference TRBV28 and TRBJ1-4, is DVKVTQSSRYLVKRTGEKVFLECVQDMDHENMFWYRQDPGLGLRLIYFSYDVKMKEKGDIPEGYSVSREKKERFSLILESASTNQTSMYLCASSPMPLIPASGEKLFFGSGTQLSVL.